Below are 9 T cell receptor beta chains sequenced from a single sample in a study of T cells in Graves' hyperthyroidism and ophthalmopathy. Amplification of TCR beta CDR3 regions was performed using RNA transcripts as template. TCR CDR3 regions were first amplified by RT-PCR with HTBI primers. MiXCR, run by TCRdb on the multiplex PCR reads, gives a single entry per CDR3 protein. The sample carries 500,000 to 600,000 distinct CDR3 sequences, approximately 44% recorded once. Source material: peripheral blood or thyroid tissue (not recorded which). The receptors here all came from an adult woman with Graves' disease, either hyperthyroidism or ophthalmopathy (not recorded which).

The V gene is TRBV9, the J gene TRBJ1-6; TRBD1 agrees at 9 bases. V trimming: 7 bases; J trimming: 7 bases; junction bases outside the gene matches: 15. Germline V CDR1 and CDR2: SGDLS, YYNGEE. The CDR3 is 17 amino acids. CDR3 sequence: CASGGGQGRFLNSPLHF. The CDR3 DNA reads TGTGCCAGCGGCGGAGGACAGGGGAGGTTCTTGAATTCACCCCTCCACTTT.

J is TRBJ1-2 and V is TRBV5-1; no reliable D call. CDR1 SGHRS and CDR2 YFSETQ come from the germline V gene. Trimming cost V 2 bases and J 6 bases, with 17 bases left between them. The CDR3 has 15 amino acids. In nucleotides, the CDR3 is TGCGCCAGCAGCTTTCTTGGGGAGAATGGAGATGGCTACACCTTC. This codes for CASSFLGENGDGYTF. Supplemented by reference TRBV5-1 and TRBJ1-2, the full variable domain reads KAGVTQTPRYLIKTRGQQVTLSCSPISGHRSVSWYQQTPGQGLQFLFEYFSETQRNKGNFPGRFSGRQFSNSRSEMNVSTLELGDSALYLCASSFLGENGDGYTFGSGTRLTVV.

This clonotype was counted many times. The rearrangement joins TRBV20-1 to TRBJ1-5, with 7 nucleotides matching TRBD1. Germline CDR1 and CDR2: DFQATT and SNEGSKA (reference sequence). With 6 bases clipped from V and 6 bases from J, the junction kept 11 bases outside the gene matches. The CDR3 has 14 amino acids. The CDR3 coding sequence is TGCAGTGCAACCCGACAGGGAGTCCCTCAGCCCCAGCATTTT. It yields the protein CSATRQGVPQPQHF.

The V gene is TRBV15, the J gene TRBJ1-5; D is possibly TRBD1 (5 bases). The germline V gene has CDR1 LNHNV and CDR2 YYDKDF (reference sequence). The V end lost 0 bases, the J end lost 2 bases, and 8 bases lay between the germline ends. There are 15 residues in the CDR3. The CDR3 DNA reads TGTGCCACCAGCAGAGATGTGGGGGGCAATCAGCCCCAGCATTTT. This gives the protein CATSRDVGGNQPQHF.

This chain uses TRBV18 with TRBJ2-7; TRBD2 might be the D (5 bases). Germline loops: CDR1 KGHSH, CDR2 LQKENI. Trimming shortened V by 8 bases and J by 7 bases, and 21 bases separated the two germline ends. CDR3 length equals 14 residues. DNA for the CDR3: TGTGCCAGCACCCGAGGCGGACCGGCGGGTGAGCAGTACTTC. This translates into CASTRGGPAGEQYF.

In this sample, this clonotype turned up many times. The rearrangement links TRBV25-1 to TRBJ2-5; D could derive from TRBD1 or TRBD2 (6 bases each). Germline assignment: CDR1 MGHDK and CDR2 SYGVNS. Trimming pared 5 bases from V and 6 bases from J, leaving 16 bases between. The CDR3 sequence is 14 residues long. The CDR3 loop reads CASSSPSGAQTQYF. The CDR3 coding sequence is TGTGCCAGCAGTTCCCCCTCGGGGGCTCAGACCCAGTACTTC.

This clonotype was recorded at least ten times. The chain links TRBV7-2 to TRBJ2-7; TRBD2 agrees at 9 bases. The CDR3 totals 15 residues. The J segment lost 9 bases and the V segment lost 5 bases, leaving 14 bases of the junction unmatched. Germline V gene data show CDR1 as SGHTA and CDR2 as FQGNSA. The CDR3 protein is CASSRILAGEWGQYF. In DNA form, the CDR3 reads TGTGCCAGCAGCAGAATACTAGCGGGTGAATGGGGGCAGTACTTC. Looking up the rest from reference TRBV7-2 and TRBJ2-7 gives the full variable domain: GAGVSQSPSNKVTEKGKDVELRCDPISGHTALYWYRQSLGQGLEFLIYFQGNSAPDKSGLPSDRFSAERTGGSVSTLTIQRTQQEDSAVYLCASSRILAGEWGQYFGPGTRLTVT.

This clonotype occurred a few times. This rearrangement joins TRBV19 to TRBJ2-1, with D unresolved. The CDR3 sequence is 13 residues long. Germline loops: CDR1 LNHDA, CDR2 SQIVND (reference sequence). The V end was cut by 3 bases, the J end by 4 bases, with 7 bases between. The CDR3 reads CASSIGPYNEQFF. Here the CDR3 DNA reads TGTGCCAGTAGTATCGGACCTTACAATGAGCAGTTCTTC.

The chain couples TRBV7-1 to TRBJ2-5; possibly TRBD2 for D (6 bases). TRBV7-1 is given ORF status, its function remaining uncertain. V gave up 5 bases and J gave up 4 bases, with 20 bases separating them. CDR3 length equals 16 residues. CDR3 sequence (DNA): TGTGCCAGCAGCCAGCGAGGCTTACTAGCTGCAGAGACCCAGTACTTC. It translates to CASSQRGLLAAETQYF.